What follows are 27 T cell receptor beta chains derived from one specimen sequenced in a study of blood T cell repertoires in COVID-19. Here immunoSEQ multiplex PCR was the method, and the copy in TCRdb shows in-frame clones only, minus some. Among 90,000 to 100,000 clones, 90% were seen once, and the ten largest hold just over 5%. The material sequenced was peripheral blood. The origin of the receptors is a man over 45 with acute or convalescent COVID-19.

V gene TRBV6-2 or TRBV6-3 combines with J gene TRBJ2-1; 8 positions match TRBD2. There are 17 residues in the CDR3. Trimming cost V 2 bases and J 6 bases; bases outside gene matches: 12. In germline, CDR1 is MNHEY, CDR2 SVGEGT. The CDR3 region has the DNA TGTGCCAGCAGTTACACTGGTTTCAGCGGGGGTCTCAATGAGCAGTTCTTC. Residues: CASSYTGFSGGLNEQFF.

V usage is TRBV7-2 and J usage is TRBJ2-7; TRBD1 matches at 9 bases. Germline CDR1 reads SGHTA; CDR2 reads FQGNSA. The V segment lost 3 bases and the J segment 2 bases; nucleotides outside the gene matches: 5. The CDR3 consists of 15 residues. The CDR3 DNA sequence: TGTGCCAGCAGCTTTGGACAGGGGCAAACCTACGAGCAGTACTTC. Amino acids: CASSFGQGQTYEQYF.

This chain joins TRBV6-4 and TRBJ1-1; D might be TRBD1 (6 bases). There are 12 residues in the CDR3. Germline lookup yields CDR1 MRHNA and CDR2 SNTAGT. The V end was cut by 4 bases, the J end by 5 bases, with 8 bases between. The CDR3 loop is CASSVRGTEAFF. CDR3 nucleotides: TGTGCCAGCAGTGTTAGGGGGACTGAAGCTTTCTTT.

This clone showed up just a few times. The J gene is TRBJ2-7, the V gene TRBV21-1; the table names TRBD1, a call not compared with the DNA. TRBV21-1 constitutes a pseudogene. This CDR3 is 13 amino acids long. CDR3 protein: CASSSRTGTEQYF. CDR3 coding DNA: TGTGCCAGCAGCAGCCGGACAGGGACCGAGCAGTACTTC.

The chain links TRBV29-1 to TRBJ2-7; 7 bases line up with TRBD1. CDR1 and CDR2 from the germline V gene are SQVTM and ANQGSEA. Trimming at V came to 3 bases and at J to 6 bases, leaving 5 bases not matched to a gene. The CDR3 covers 12 residues. The CDR3 region has the DNA TGCAGCGTTGACCTAGGGGGCAGCGAGCAGTACTTC. Translation gives CSVDLGGSEQYF.

The sample holds one count of this clone. The J gene is TRBJ1-6, the V gene TRBV30; 7 bases agree with TRBD1. The CDR3 runs 14 residues. After removal of 3 bases from V and 5 bases from J, the junction contained 4 bases not matched to a gene. Germline-derived CDR1 and CDR2 are GTSNPN and SVGIG (reference sequence). The CDR3 nucleotides are TGTGCCTGGAGACTGACAGGGCATAATTCACCCCTCCACTTT. Translation: CAWRLTGHNSPLHF.

The genes are TRBV9 and TRBJ2-3; no reliable D call. Germline loops: CDR1 SGDLS, CDR2 YYNGEE. V was trimmed by 4 bases and J by 5 bases, leaving 11 bases between them. This CDR3 contains 13 residues. For the CDR3, the DNA is TGTGCCAGCAGCAAAAGACTTGTAGATACGCAGTATTTT. As protein: CASSKRLVDTQYF.

The chain couples TRBV27 to TRBJ2-7; TRBD1 might be the D (6 bases). The CDR3 consists of 16 residues. V was trimmed by 5 bases and J by 3 bases, leaving 20 bases between them. Germline values: CDR1 MNHEY, CDR2 SMNVEV (reference sequence). CDR3 in amino acids: CASSPFPRDTFYEQYF. The CDR3 DNA follows: TGTGCCAGCAGTCCCTTTCCCCGGGACACCTTCTACGAGCAGTACTTC.

In this sample, this clone turned up a few times. The rearrangement links TRBV25-1 to TRBJ2-1, with 7 bases aligning to TRBD2. The CDR3 covers 17 residues. Germline values: CDR1 MGHDK, CDR2 SYGVNS. Germline trimming cut 7 bases from V and 0 bases from J; bases unmatched to any gene: 12. The CDR3 DNA reads as TGTGCCAGCATAAGGGTCAGGCTAGCGGACTCCTACAATGAGCAGTTCTTC. The encoded protein is CASIRVRLADSYNEQFF.

The rearrangement uses TRBV4-1 and TRBJ2-3, with TRBD1 as a possible D gene (6 bases). CDR1 and CDR2 (germline): MGHRA, YSYEKL. Trimming removed 3 bases from V and 0 bases from J, with 10 bases in between. This CDR3 spans 15 amino acids. The CDR3 sequence: CASSQIQGSTDTQYF. The CDR3 DNA reads as TGCGCCAGCAGCCAGATACAGGGAAGCACAGATACGCAGTATTTT.

The V gene is TRBV7-9, the J gene TRBJ2-1, with 7 bases identical to TRBD1. The V gene's germline CDR1 is SEHNR and CDR2 FQNEAQ (reference sequence). J gave up 4 bases and V 5 bases, and 8 bases lay outside the gene matches. The CDR3 consists of 15 residues. The DNA for the CDR3 is TGTGCCAGCAGCCTCCGGGACAGAGGATACAATGAGCAGTTCTTC. Translated: CASSLRDRGYNEQFF.

V usage is TRBV5-1 and J usage is TRBJ2-4; TRBD1 agrees at 7 bases. CDR1 and CDR2 from the germline V gene are SGHRS and YFSETQ. There are 17 residues in the CDR3. V gave up 0 bases and J gave up 0 bases; unmatched junction bases: 6. Written as DNA, the CDR3 is TGCGCCAGCAGCTTGGCCGCAGGGGGAGAAGCCAAAAACATTCAGTACTTC. Translation: CASSLAAGGEAKNIQYF. Drawing the rest from reference TRBV5-1 and TRBJ2-4, the complete variable domain is KAGVTQTPRYLIKTRGQQVTLSCSPISGHRSVSWYQQTPGQGLQFLFEYFSETQRNKGNFPGRFSGRQFSNSRSEMNVSTLELGDSALYLCASSLAAGGEAKNIQYFGAGTRLSVL.

This sequence joins TRBV5-1 and TRBJ1-6; 7 bases are shared with TRBD1. CDR1 and CDR2 (germline): SGHRS, YFSETQ. The CDR3 loop spans 15 amino acids. V dropped 3 bases and J dropped 7; count of bases not matched to a gene: 7. CDR3 region: CASSYRGELNSPLHF. CDR3 in DNA: TGCGCCAGCAGCTACAGGGGCGAACTCAATTCACCCCTCCACTTT. Full variable domain (rest looked up from reference TRBV5-1 and TRBJ1-6): KAGVTQTPRYLIKTRGQQVTLSCSPISGHRSVSWYQQTPGQGLQFLFEYFSETQRNKGNFPGRFSGRQFSNSRSEMNVSTLELGDSALYLCASSYRGELNSPLHFGNGTRLTVT.

This rearrangement joins TRBV7-2 to TRBJ1-5, with TRBD1 matching over 7 bases. Germline CDR1 is SGHTA and CDR2 is FQGNSA. The V segment lost 0 bases and the J segment 0 bases; nucleotides outside the gene matches: 5. CDR3 length equals 17 residues. Here the CDR3 DNA reads TGTGCCAGCAGCTTAGCACCGGGACAGTTTAGCAATCAGCCCCAGCATTTT. Amino acids: CASSLAPGQFSNQPQHF.

V and J are TRBV6-4 and TRBJ1-1, with D uncertain. Germline V CDR1 and CDR2: MRHNA, SNTAGT. The CDR3 is 12 amino acids. V lost 4 bases and J 1 base, leaving 4 bases between the germline ends. The CDR3, as DNA: TGTGCCAGCAGTGCTCCGAACACTGAAGCTTTCTTT. Translating it yields CASSAPNTEAFF.

The chain joins TRBV20-1 to TRBJ2-3; tentatively, D is TRBD2 (6 bases). The germline V gene has CDR1 DFQATT and CDR2 SNEGSKA (reference sequence). V lost 3 bases and J lost 5, with 15 bases in between. This CDR3 spans 14 amino acids. The CDR3 sequence: CSASSGGDGDTQYF. CDR3 in DNA: TGCAGTGCTAGTTCCGGGGGAGATGGAGATACGCAGTATTTT.

The V and J genes are TRBV24-1 and TRBJ2-4, with D tentatively TRBD1 (6 bases). Germline values: CDR1 KGHDR, CDR2 SFDVKD. V lost 2 bases, J lost 8 bases, and 9 bases lay in between. This CDR3 is built from 13 residues. CDR3 nucleotide sequence: TGTGCCACCAGTGATTCTGCAGGGGACATTCAGTACTTC. Protein: CATSDSAGDIQYF.

The rearrangement links TRBV5-4 to TRBJ2-5; 14 positions agree with TRBD2. CDR1 is SGHNT and CDR2 is YYREEE in the germline V gene (reference sequence). The junction had 7 bases not matched to a gene; V was cut back by 4 bases and J by 5 bases. CDR3 length equals 16 residues. The CDR3 reads CASSRLAGGPGETQYF. The CDR3 DNA is TGTGCCAGCAGCAGACTAGCGGGAGGGCCGGGGGAGACCCAGTACTTC.

The V gene is TRBV2, the J gene TRBJ1-3; no firm D call. From germline, CDR1 is SNHLY and CDR2 FYNNEI. Trimming removed 4 bases at V and 1 base at J, with 5 bases between. CDR3 length: 13 amino acids. The CDR3, as DNA: TGTGCCAGCAGTGCTACTTCTGGAAACACCATATATTTT. Translation: CASSATSGNTIYF. The full variable domain, completed using reference TRBV2 and TRBJ1-3, is EPEVTQTPSHQVTQMGQEVILRCVPISNHLYFYWYRQILGQKVEFLVSFYNNEISEKSEIFDDQFSVERPDGSNFTLKIRSTKLEDSAMYFCASSATSGNTIYFGEGSWLTVV.

This chain uses TRBV7-9 with TRBJ2-5; D uncertain. V gave up 3 bases and J gave up 5 bases, with 7 bases separating them. Germline CDR1 SEHNR, CDR2 FQNEAQ (reference sequence). CDR3 size: 12 residues. CDR3: CASSFVLETQYF. For the CDR3, the DNA is TGTGCCAGCAGCTTTGTTCTGGAGACCCAGTACTTC.

The rearrangement uses TRBV6-5 and TRBJ1-1; 7 nucleotides agree with TRBD1. Germline V gene data show CDR1 as MNHEY and CDR2 as SVGAGI. This CDR3 is built from 15 residues. V trimming: 2 bases; J trimming: 0 bases; junction bases outside the gene matches: 3. The CDR3 loop is CASSYTGTVNTEAFF. In DNA form, the CDR3 reads TGTGCCAGCAGTTACACCGGGACAGTGAACACTGAAGCTTTCTTT.

The table lists this clone with a count of one. The rearrangement uses TRBV6-5 and TRBJ2-1, with D tentatively TRBD2 (5 bases). The CDR3 spans 14 residues. Germline lookup yields CDR1 MNHEY and CDR2 SVGAGI. The V and J ends lost 2 bases and 1 base respectively, with 6 bases between them. CDR3 sequence: CASSYGGSYNEQFF. In nucleotides, the CDR3 is TGTGCCAGCAGTTACGGCGGGTCCTACAATGAGCAGTTCTTC.

The genes are TRBV9 and TRBJ1-3, with 8 bases identical to TRBD1. After removal of 0 bases from V and 4 bases from J, the junction contained 0 bases not matched to a gene. The V gene's germline CDR1 is SGDLS and CDR2 YYNGEE. This CDR3 has 14 residues. Here the CDR3 DNA reads TGTGCCAGCAGCGTAGGGGACAGGGGAAACACCATATATTTT. Its protein is CASSVGDRGNTIYF.

This chain joins TRBV30 and TRBJ2-2; TRBD2 matches 7 bases. J lost 4 bases, V lost 1 base, and 3 bases had no gene match. The germline V gene has CDR1 GTSNPN and CDR2 SVGIG (reference sequence). CDR3 length: 14 residues. Here the CDR3 reads CAWSALAATGELFF. The CDR3 DNA sequence: TGTGCCTGGAGTGCGCTAGCGGCCACCGGGGAGCTGTTTTTT.

V is TRBV11-2 and J is TRBJ2-5; TRBD1 agrees at 7 bases. Germline V lookup: CDR1 SGHAT, CDR2 FQNNGV. J gave up 2 bases and V 5 bases, and 8 bases lay outside the gene matches. The CDR3 sequence is 15 residues long. CDR3: CASSQQQGRQETQYF. The CDR3 DNA follows: TGTGCCAGCAGCCAGCAACAGGGGCGGCAAGAGACCCAGTACTTC.

This chain uses TRBV12-3 or TRBV12-4 with TRBJ1-2; 9 bases are a match to TRBD1. Trimming removed 6 bases from V and 10 bases from J; junction bases left unmatched: 9. CDR3 length equals 13 residues. CDR3 amino acids: CASRGGQGPIYTF. CDR3 nucleotides: TGTGCCAGCAGGGGGGGACAGGGACCCATCTACACCTTC.

This sequence joins TRBV19 and TRBJ2-5; 9 bases are a match to TRBD2. The V gene's germline CDR1 is LNHDA and CDR2 SQIVND (reference sequence). Losses at the gene ends were 1 base for V and 5 bases for J; bases not matched to a gene: 5. The CDR3 spans 15 residues. CDR3 region: CASSIGLAGLETQYF. In DNA, the CDR3 is TGTGCCAGTAGTATAGGGCTAGCGGGATTGGAGACCCAGTACTTC. The whole variable domain, remainder taken from reference TRBV19 and TRBJ2-5, is DGGITQSPKYLFRKEGQNVTLSCEQNLNHDAMYWYRQDPGQGLRLIYYSQIVNDFQKGDIAEGYSVSREKKESFPLTVTSAQKNPTAFYLCASSIGLAGLETQYFGPGTRLLVL.